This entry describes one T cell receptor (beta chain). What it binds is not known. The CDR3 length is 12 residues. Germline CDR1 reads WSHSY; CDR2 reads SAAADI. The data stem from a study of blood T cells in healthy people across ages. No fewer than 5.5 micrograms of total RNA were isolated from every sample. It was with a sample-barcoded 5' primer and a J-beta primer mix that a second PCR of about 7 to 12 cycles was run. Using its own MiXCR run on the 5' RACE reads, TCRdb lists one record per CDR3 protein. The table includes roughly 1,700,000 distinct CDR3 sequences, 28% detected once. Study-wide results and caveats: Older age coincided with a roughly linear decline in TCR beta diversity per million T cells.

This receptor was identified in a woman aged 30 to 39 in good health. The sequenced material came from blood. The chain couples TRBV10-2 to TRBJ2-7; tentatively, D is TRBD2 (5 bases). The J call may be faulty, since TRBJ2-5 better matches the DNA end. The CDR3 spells CASSERGRTQYF. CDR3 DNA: TGCGCCAGCAGTGAGCGGGGAAGGACCCAGTACTTC.